This TCR beta chain is from a study of beta chain features in type 1 diabetes. Findings and caveats of the study: Sequencing from cDNA could over-represent high-TCR-expressing cells. Patients showed naive, central memory and Treg TCRB repertoires that appeared more similar than those of healthy donors.

A single heparinised blood sample, averaging about 120 mL, was obtained per donor. Of the isolated RNA, all was reverse transcribed, and so the sequenced material was expressed TCRB transcripts. Sequencing used immunoSEQ multiplex PCR; TCRdb keeps in-frame clones, though not all of them. The sample carries 860,000 or so clones, roughly a sixth recorded once. Of note for this clone: What it binds is not known.

This TCR came from a woman aged 18-29 years in good health. Sequences were obtained from naive CD4+ T cells from blood.

CDR3 protein: CASSVHRTAYEQYF. DNA for the CDR3: TGTGCCAGCAGTGTGCACAGGACAGCTTACGAGCAGTACTTC. The rearrangement links TRBV2 to TRBJ2-7, with a possible D match to TRBD1 (6 bases). CDR3 length equals 14 residues. V was clipped by 4 bases and J by 4 bases, with 14 bases between them. CDR1 is SNHLY, CDR2 FYNNEI, per germline. Using reference TRBV2 and TRBJ2-7 for the parts outside the CDR3, the full variable domain is EPEVTQTPSHQVTQMGQEVILRCVPISNHLYFYWYRQILGQKVEFLVSFYNNEISEKSEIFDDQFSVERPDGSNFTLKIRSTKLEDSAMYFCASSVHRTAYEQYFGPGTRLTVT.